The entry that follows covers one TCR beta chain sequence. Data came from immunoSEQ multiplex PCR; TCRdb stores just in-frame clones and leaves some out. In the table there are 150,000 or so clones, roughly 84% of which are singletons. These data are taken from a study of blood T cell repertoires in COVID-19. In the study overall: The cDNA or gDNA used as material had been derived from T cells, B-cell-depleted T cells, or PBMCs.

V dropped 5 bases and J dropped 8; count of bases not matched to a gene: 6. Germline CDR1 LNHDA, CDR2 SQIVND (reference sequence). This CDR3 has 15 residues. The chain joins TRBV19 to TRBJ2-1; 13 bases line up with TRBD2. Input material: peripheral blood. This TCR came from a man aged 60 to 69 with COVID-19, enrolled during active disease. CDR3 residues: CASSFGLAGDDEQFF. Written as DNA, the CDR3 is TGTGCCAGTAGTTTCGGACTAGCGGGAGACGATGAGCAGTTCTTC.